A single sample is the source of the 21 T cell receptor beta chains below, sequenced in a study of regulatory T cells in long-lasting Graves disease. TCR beta libraries were built with iRepertoire HTBI primers and Arm-PCR of CDR3 regions. TCRdb independently ran MiXCR on the multiplex PCR reads; one entry per CDR3 protein. The data contain 300,000 to 350,000 distinct CDR3 sequences, 15% to 20% of them singletons. The sample's time point: persistent/refractory GD, antithyroid drugs over 5 years with positive TRAb. PBMCs were the source of the RNA used for TCR sequencing. The sequencing used peripheral blood mononuclear cells (PBMCs), collected when the disease was refractory, from a patient treated with antithyroid drugs. Receptor source: a female donor with Graves disease.

This clonotype was found many times. The chain recombines TRBV20-1 with TRBJ2-5; perhaps TRBD1 as D (5 bases). The CDR3 runs 15 residues. CDR1 DFQATT and CDR2 SNEGSKA come from the germline V gene (reference sequence). V was pared by 3 bases and J by 1 base, with 15 bases between. CDR3 coding DNA: TGCAGTGCTAGTGAAGGGGTCTTTTCCCAAGAGACCCAGTACTTC. It codes for CSASEGVFSQETQYF.

Note on this clonotype: An end of the junction differs from the germline gene, which may be a read error. The genes are TRBV27 and TRBJ1-1; no firm D call. Germline CDR1 is MNHEY and CDR2 is SMNVEV (reference sequence). The CDR3 is 16 residues long. The CDR3 bases are TGTGCCAGCAGAGAAATCAGAGACGGGCTGAACACTGAAGCTTTCTTC. It codes for CASREIRDGLNTEAFF.

The chain couples TRBV5-1 to TRBJ1-1; no firm D call. The CDR3 runs 13 residues. Germline V CDR1 and CDR2: SGHRS, YFSETQ. V gave up 5 bases and J gave up 3 bases, with 11 bases separating them. The CDR3 sequence is CASRVGRDTEAFF. As DNA, the CDR3 is TGCGCCAGCAGGGTTGGGAGAGACACTGAAGCTTTCTTT. The full variable domain, in which reference TRBV5-1 and TRBJ1-1 provide the parts outside the CDR3, is KAGVTQTPRYLIKTRGQQVTLSCSPISGHRSVSWYQQTPGQGLQFLFEYFSETQRNKGNFPGRFSGRQFSNSRSEMNVSTLELGDSALYLCASRVGRDTEAFFGQGTRLTVV.

This clonotype was observed at least ten times. The V gene is TRBV27, the J gene TRBJ1-5; D gene ambiguous. Germline loops: CDR1 MNHEY, CDR2 SMNVEV (reference sequence). The CDR3 runs to 13 residues. V lost 8 bases and J 0 bases, leaving 8 bases between the germline ends. The DNA of the CDR3 is TGTGCCAGCGGGCTCACTAGCAATCAGCCCCAGCATTTT. This gives the protein CASGLTSNQPQHF.

At least ten counts were recorded for this clonotype. J is TRBJ1-2 and V is TRBV28, with D possibly being TRBD1 (5 bases). Trimming took off 4 bases at V and 3 bases at J, with 21 bases between the two ends. Germline V gene sequence: CDR1 MDHEN, CDR2 SYDVKM. This CDR3 has 17 amino acids. DNA of the CDR3: TGTGCCAGCAGTTCCCCCGGGACGAATCTCAAAGACTATGGCTACACCTTC. It yields the protein CASSSPGTNLKDYGYTF.

The V and J genes are TRBV12-3 or TRBV12-4 and TRBJ2-1; a weak D match, TRBD2 (6 bases). This CDR3 region has 14 residues. Trimming removed 8 bases from V and 10 bases from J, with 21 bases in between. The DNA of the CDR3 is TGTGCCAGCGGCTCGGGACTGGCTATTGTCGAGCAGTTCTTC. Translated, it gives CASGSGLAIVEQFF.

This clonotype turned up a few times. The V gene is TRBV28, the J gene TRBJ2-7; perhaps TRBD2 as D (5 bases). The CDR3 totals 16 residues. Germline V gives CDR1 MDHEN, CDR2 SYDVKM. Trimming pared 4 bases from V and 5 bases from J, leaving 21 bases between. This chain's CDR3 is CASSSLVERVWDEQYF. CDR3 coding DNA: TGTGCCAGCAGTTCCCTCGTGGAGAGGGTATGGGACGAGCAGTACTTC.

This clonotype has just a few counts. The chain carries TRBV3-1 and TRBJ1-2; a weak D match, TRBD1 (5 bases). This CDR3 is 14 amino acids long. The V end lost 3 bases, the J end lost 6 bases, and 14 bases lay between the germline ends. Germline CDR1 and CDR2: LGHDT and YNNKEL (reference sequence). The CDR3 sequence: CASSHREGSNGYTF. CDR3 DNA sequence: TGTGCCAGCAGCCACAGGGAGGGAAGTAATGGCTACACCTTC.

This clonotype showed up just a few times. The chain carries TRBV7-8 and TRBJ2-3, with D possibly TRBD2 on 5 matching bases. Trimming cost V 5 bases and J 1 base, with 10 bases left between them. The CDR3 is made up of 14 amino acids. Germline values: CDR1 SGHVS, CDR2 FQNEAQ. CDR3 DNA sequence: TGTGCCAGCAGCGAGGGCGTCGGCACAGATACGCAGTATTTT. It is translated as CASSEGVGTDTQYF.

The V and J genes are TRBV19 and TRBJ1-5; D ambiguous. The CDR3 has 12 amino acids. Germline V gene sequence: CDR1 LNHDA, CDR2 SQIVND (reference sequence). V lost 5 bases and J 6 bases, leaving 8 bases between the germline ends. The CDR3 DNA is TGTGCCAGTAGTCTACTCTTTCAGCCCCAGCATTTT. Amino acids: CASSLLFQPQHF.

The V gene is TRBV5-1, the J gene TRBJ2-7, with 15 bases fitting TRBD2. Looked up from germline, CDR1 is SGHRS and CDR2 is YFSETQ. The CDR3 is 17 amino acids. The J segment lost 4 bases and the V segment lost 1 base, leaving 6 bases of the junction unmatched. CDR3 in DNA: TGCGCCAGCAGCTTGCGTGGACTAGCGGGAGGGCCTTACGAGCAGTACTTC. Translated: CASSLRGLAGGPYEQYF.

As regards this clonotype: This may come from a read error, since a much larger clone is one base off. The gene calls are TRBV3-1 and TRBJ2-4, with a possible D match to TRBD2 (6 bases). V was trimmed by 6 bases and J by 8 bases, leaving 17 bases between them. CDR1 and CDR2 from the germline V gene are LGHDT and YNNKEL (reference sequence). The CDR3 consists of 14 residues. The CDR3 sequence is CASSPTGVEDIQYF. The CDR3 coding sequence is TGTGCCAGCAGTCCGACGGGGGTGGAGGACATTCAGTACTTC.

The V and J genes are TRBV9 and TRBJ2-7, with D maybe TRBD2 (6 bases). Trimming took off 4 bases at V and 0 bases at J, with 14 bases between the two ends. The CDR3 sequence is 15 residues long. Germline CDR1 and CDR2: SGDLS and YYNGEE. The CDR3 loop reads CASSPTSYTSYEQYF. DNA of the CDR3: TGTGCCAGCAGCCCAACTAGCTACACCTCCTACGAGCAGTACTTC.

A few counts support this clonotype. The chain joins TRBV27 to TRBJ2-1; the D is unclear. V lost 9 bases and J 2 bases, leaving 11 bases between the germline ends. CDR3 size: 13 residues. Looked up from germline, CDR1 is MNHEY and CDR2 is SMNVEV (reference sequence). The CDR3 region has the DNA TGTGCCAGTAGTGATCCCCCCTACAATGAGCAGTTCTTC. It codes for CASSDPPYNEQFF.

This clonotype was recorded at least ten times. The gene calls are TRBV20-1 and TRBJ1-2; D unresolved. Germline CDR1 reads DFQATT; CDR2 reads SNEGSKA (reference sequence). The CDR3 contains 13 residues. V was shortened by 0 bases and J by 4 bases, with 9 bases between the two germline ends. The CDR3 sequence: CSARDNRGYGYTF. The DNA of the CDR3 is TGCAGTGCTAGAGATAACAGAGGCTATGGCTACACCTTC.

Note on this clonotype: Being one base from a much bigger clone, this may be a read error. The chain combines TRBV3-1 with TRBJ2-5; the D gene is possibly TRBD1 (6 bases). The CDR3 is 12 residues long. Looked up from germline, CDR1 is LGHDT and CDR2 is YNNKEL (reference sequence). CDR3: CTSSAESGAQYF. The DNA for the CDR3 is TGTACCAGCAGCGCCGAGTCAGGGGCCCAGTACTTC.

The chain carries TRBV5-8 and TRBJ2-5; possibly TRBD2 for D (6 bases). Between the trimmed V and J ends, which lost 1 base and 5 bases, there was a span of 12 bases. Germline CDR1 SGHTS, CDR2 YDEGEE. CDR3 length equals 14 residues. The chain's CDR3 is CASSLKTRTETQYF. DNA of the CDR3: TGTGCCAGCAGCTTGAAGACTAGAACCGAGACCCAGTACTTC.

This sequence joins TRBV7-3 and TRBJ2-2; D is perhaps TRBD1 (5 bases). Trimming pared 4 bases from V and 4 bases from J, leaving 13 bases between. CDR3 length: 15 residues. CDR1 is SGHTA, CDR2 FQGTGA, per germline. The CDR3 bases are TGTGCCAGCAGCTGGGGCCCTTTAGCCACCGGGGAGCTGTTTTTT. Encoded protein: CASSWGPLATGELFF.

As regards this clonotype: A junction boundary mismatches the germline segment, possibly from a read error. The V call is TRBV10-3, the J call TRBJ2-1; maybe TRBD2 (7 bases). The CDR3 covers 15 residues. Germline assignment: CDR1 ENHRY and CDR2 SYGVKD. CDR3 DNA: TGTGCCAGCAGTTATGGAGGGGGGGACTACAATGAGCAGTTCTTC. This encodes CASSYGGGDYNEQFF.

The rearrangement uses TRBV6-5 and TRBJ1-1, with unresolved D. The ends were cut back, 2 bases at V and 0 bases at J, with 16 bases in the middle. The germline gives CDR1 MNHEY, CDR2 SVGAGI. CDR3 length equals 17 residues. The CDR3 spells CASSYSPERRLNTEAFF. The CDR3 DNA reads as TGTGCCAGCAGTTACAGCCCCGAGAGGCGCTTGAACACTGAAGCTTTCTTT.

This clonotype has ten or more counts. The rearrangement uses TRBV18 and TRBJ1-1, with a possible D match to TRBD1 (5 bases). Germline V gene lookup returns CDR1 KGHSH and CDR2 LQKENI. The CDR3 is 12 residues long. The V gene lost 5 bases and the J gene lost 7 bases, with 11 bases spanning the gap. The CDR3 here is CASSTAGFEAFF. The CDR3 DNA follows: TGTGCCAGCTCAACCGCAGGGTTTGAAGCTTTCTTT.